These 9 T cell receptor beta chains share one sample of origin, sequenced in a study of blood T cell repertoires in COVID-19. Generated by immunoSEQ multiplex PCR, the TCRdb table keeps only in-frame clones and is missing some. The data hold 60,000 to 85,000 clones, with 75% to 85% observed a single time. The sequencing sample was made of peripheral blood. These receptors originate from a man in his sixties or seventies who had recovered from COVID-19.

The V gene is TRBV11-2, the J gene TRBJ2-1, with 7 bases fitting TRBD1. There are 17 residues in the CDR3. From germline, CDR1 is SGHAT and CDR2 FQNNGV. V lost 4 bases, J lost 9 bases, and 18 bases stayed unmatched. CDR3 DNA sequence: TGTGCCAGCAGCTCCTCAGGGAGCGCAGGGGGTCCGACTGAGCAGTTCTTC. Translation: CASSSSGSAGGPTEQFF.

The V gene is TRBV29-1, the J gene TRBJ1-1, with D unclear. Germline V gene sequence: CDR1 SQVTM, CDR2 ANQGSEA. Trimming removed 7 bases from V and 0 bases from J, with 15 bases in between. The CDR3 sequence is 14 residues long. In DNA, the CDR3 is TGCAGCGCGGTTTCTCCTAATCTGAACACTGAAGCTTTCTTT. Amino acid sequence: CSAVSPNLNTEAFF.

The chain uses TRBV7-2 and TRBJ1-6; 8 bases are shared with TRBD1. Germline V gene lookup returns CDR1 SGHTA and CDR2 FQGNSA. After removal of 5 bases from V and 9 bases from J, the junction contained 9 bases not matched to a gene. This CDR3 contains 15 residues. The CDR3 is CASSEQGVGSSPLHF. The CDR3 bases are TGTGCCAGCAGCGAACAGGGGGTAGGCAGTTCACCCCTCCACTTT.

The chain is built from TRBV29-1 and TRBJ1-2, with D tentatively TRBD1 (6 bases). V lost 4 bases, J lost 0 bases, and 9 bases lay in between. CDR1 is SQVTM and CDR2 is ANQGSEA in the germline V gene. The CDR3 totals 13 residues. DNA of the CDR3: TGCAGCGTTGTGACAGGAGCTAACTATGGCTACACCTTC. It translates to CSVVTGANYGYTF.

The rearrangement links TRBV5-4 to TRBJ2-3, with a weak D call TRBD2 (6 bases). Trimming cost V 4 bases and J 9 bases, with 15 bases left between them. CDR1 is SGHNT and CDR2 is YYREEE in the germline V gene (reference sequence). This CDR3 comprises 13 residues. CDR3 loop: CASSPIVGGTQYF. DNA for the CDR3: TGTGCCAGCAGCCCCATTGTGGGGGGAACGCAGTATTTT.

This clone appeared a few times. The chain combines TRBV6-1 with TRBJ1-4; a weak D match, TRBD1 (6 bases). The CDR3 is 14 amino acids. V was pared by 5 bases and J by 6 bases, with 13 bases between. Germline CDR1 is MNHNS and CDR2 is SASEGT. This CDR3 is CASSKRGSDEKLFF. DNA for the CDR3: TGTGCCAGCAGTAAAAGGGGGTCGGATGAAAAACTGTTTTTT.

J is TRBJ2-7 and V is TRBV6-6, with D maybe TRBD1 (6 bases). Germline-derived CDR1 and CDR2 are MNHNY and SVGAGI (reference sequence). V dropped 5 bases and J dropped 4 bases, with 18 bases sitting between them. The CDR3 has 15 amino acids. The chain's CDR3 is CASSPRTGNGYEQYF. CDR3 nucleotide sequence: TGTGCCAGCAGTCCGCGTACAGGGAATGGGTACGAGCAGTACTTC.

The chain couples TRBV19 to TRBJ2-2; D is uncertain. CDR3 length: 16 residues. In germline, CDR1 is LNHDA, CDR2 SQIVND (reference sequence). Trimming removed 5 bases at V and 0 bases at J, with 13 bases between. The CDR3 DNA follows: TGTGCCAGTAGTGGCGGCGTCGTGTCGAACACCGGGGAGCTGTTTTTT. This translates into CASSGGVVSNTGELFF.

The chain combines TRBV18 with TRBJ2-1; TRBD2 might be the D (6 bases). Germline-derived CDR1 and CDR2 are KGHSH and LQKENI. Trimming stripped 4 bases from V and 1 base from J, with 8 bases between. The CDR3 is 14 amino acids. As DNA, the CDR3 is TGTGCCAGCTCACGAGCGGGTTCCTACAATGAGCAGTTCTTC. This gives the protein CASSRAGSYNEQFF.